The rows below give T cell receptor beta chains drawn from one sample of a study of blood T cells in healthy people across ages. TCRdb used MiXCR to reprocess the 5' RACE reads, holding one entry per CDR3 protein. The repertoire holds 760,000 or so distinct CDR3 sequences, with about 25% as singletons. These data were also reused for a study on T cells of mothers and their children.

Source material: blood. Receptors were obtained from a boy aged 5-17 years in good health. CDR3s leave out the opening cysteine and the closing phenylalanine or tryptophan. Size is stated for part of the rows, as once, few or many counts, or as a class when the clone is expanded.

>TRBJ2-5|12|TRBV29-1|-
SVATSGAVETQY
>TRBJ2-1|13|TRBV7-2|few
ASSLPRGSYNEQF
>TRBJ2-3|13|TRBV2|-
ASKGTSGSVDTQY
>TRBJ2-7|14|TRBV11-3|few
ASSLDLGGAGYEQY
>TRBJ2-5|12|TRBV7-2|-
ASSLGPGGETQY
>TRBJ2-2|15|TRBV2|-
ASTPWLLAGEDGELF
>TRBJ1-1|14|TRBV5-5|many
ASSLAPSAGGTEAF
>-|13|TRBV21-1|-
ASSRKGQGVNEQY
>TRBJ2-5|14|TRBV7-8|few
ASSTGPQGVGTEQY
>TRBJ2-3|13|TRBV5-1|-
ASLSGPSSTDTQY
>TRBJ2-1|14|TRBV6-1|few
ASSKDGLAGGDEQF
>TRBJ2-3|11|TRBV29-1|-
SVGPQGSDTQY
>-|13|TRBV5-1|once
VSSLGTGSQGEQY